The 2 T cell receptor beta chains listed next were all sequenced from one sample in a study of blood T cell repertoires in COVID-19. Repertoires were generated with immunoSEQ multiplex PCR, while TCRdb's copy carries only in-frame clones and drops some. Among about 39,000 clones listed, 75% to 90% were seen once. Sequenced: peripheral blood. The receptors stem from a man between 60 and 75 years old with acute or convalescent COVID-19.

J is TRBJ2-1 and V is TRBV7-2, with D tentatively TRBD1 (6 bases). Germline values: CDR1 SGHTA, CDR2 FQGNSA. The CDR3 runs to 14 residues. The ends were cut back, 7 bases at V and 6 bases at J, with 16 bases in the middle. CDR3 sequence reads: CASTQGRTLNEQFF. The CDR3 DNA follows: TGTGCCAGCACACAGGGCCGGACCCTCAATGAGCAGTTCTTC.

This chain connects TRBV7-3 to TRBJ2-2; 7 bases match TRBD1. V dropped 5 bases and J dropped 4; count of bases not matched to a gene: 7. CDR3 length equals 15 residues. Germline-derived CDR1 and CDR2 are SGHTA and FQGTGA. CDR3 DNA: TGTGCCAGCAGCAAAGACAGGGCTTCCACCGGGGAGCTGTTTTTT. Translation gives CASSKDRASTGELFF.